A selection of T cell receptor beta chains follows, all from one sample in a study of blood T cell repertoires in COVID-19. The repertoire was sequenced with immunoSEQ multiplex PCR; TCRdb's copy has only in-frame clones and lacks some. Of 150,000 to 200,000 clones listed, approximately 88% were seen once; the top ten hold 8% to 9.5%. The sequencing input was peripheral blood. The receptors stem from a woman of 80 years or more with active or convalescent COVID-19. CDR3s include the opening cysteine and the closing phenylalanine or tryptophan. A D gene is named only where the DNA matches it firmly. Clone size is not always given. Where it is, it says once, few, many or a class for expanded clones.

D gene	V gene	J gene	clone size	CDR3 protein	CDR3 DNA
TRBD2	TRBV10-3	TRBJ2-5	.	CAISESGGLAGGPETQYF	TGTGCCATCAGTGAGTCGGGCGGACTAGCGGGGGGGCCAGAGACCCAGTACTTC
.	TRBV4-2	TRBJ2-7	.	CASSQDWQTYEQYF	TGTGCCAGCAGCCAAGATTGGCAGACCTACGAGCAGTACTTC
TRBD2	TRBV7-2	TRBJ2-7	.	CASSWLAGDSYEQYF	TGTGCCAGCAGCTGGCTAGCGGGGGACTCCTACGAGCAGTACTTC
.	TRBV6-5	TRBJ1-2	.	CASSYRFRTAHGYTF	TGTGCCAGCAGTTACCGATTTCGGACAGCCCATGGCTACACCTTC
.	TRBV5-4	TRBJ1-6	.	CASSFTSNSPLHF	TGTGCCAGCAGCTTTACTTCGAATTCACCCCTCCACTTT
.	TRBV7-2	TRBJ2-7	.	CASSLNSGSYEQYF	TGTGCCAGCAGCTTAAATAGCGGCTCCTACGAGCAGTACTTC
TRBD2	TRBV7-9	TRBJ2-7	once	CASSRVAGGPREQYF	TGTGCCAGCAGCAGAGTAGCGGGGGGGCCTCGCGAGCAGTACTTC
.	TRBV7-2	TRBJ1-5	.	CASSLGAQPQHF	TGTGCCAGCAGCTTAGGCGCTCAGCCCCAGCATTTT
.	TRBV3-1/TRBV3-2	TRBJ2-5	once	CASRLVGETQYF	TGTGCCAGCAGACTAGTAGGGGAGACCCAGTACTTC
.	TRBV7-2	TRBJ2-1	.	CASSQRALKRDEQFF	TGTGCCAGCAGCCAGCGGGCCCTAAAAAGGGATGAGCAGTTCTTC
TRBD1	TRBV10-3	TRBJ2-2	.	CAITSDRGAGELFF	TGTGCCATCACCTCCGACAGGGGGGCCGGGGAGCTGTTTTTT
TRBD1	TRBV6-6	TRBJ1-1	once	CASSPLTGTGGTEAFF	TGTGCCAGCAGTCCTCTCACCGGGACAGGGGGAACTGAAGCTTTCTTT
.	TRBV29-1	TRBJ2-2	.	CSVRYTGELFF	TGCAGCGTCCGGTACACCGGGGAGCTGTTTTTT
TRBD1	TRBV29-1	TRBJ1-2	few	CSVERTGDRGYTF	TGCAGCGTTGAGCGTACAGGGGATCGGGGCTACACCTTC
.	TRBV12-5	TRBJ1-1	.	CASGRGTEAFF	TGTGCTAGTGGCCGGGGTACTGAAGCTTTCTTT
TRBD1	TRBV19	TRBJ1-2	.	CASSNRGYGYTF	TGTGCCAGTAGTAACAGGGGCTATGGCTACACCTTC
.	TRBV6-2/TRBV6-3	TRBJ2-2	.	CASSLPQGGGALNTGELFF	TGTGCCAGCAGCCTACCCCAGGGTGGCGGAGCTTTAAACACCGGGGAGCTGTTTTTT
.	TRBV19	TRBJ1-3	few	CASHRQGDSGNTIYF	TGTGCCAGTCACAGGCAGGGCGACTCTGGAAACACCATATATTTT
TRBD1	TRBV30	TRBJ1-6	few	CAWSVKGQGTGSPLHF	TGTGCCTGGAGTGTTAAGGGACAGGGTACGGGTTCACCCCTCCACTTT
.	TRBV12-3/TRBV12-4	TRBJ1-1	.	CASTYGGTEAFF	TGTGCCAGCACTTATGGCGGGACTGAAGCTTTCTTT
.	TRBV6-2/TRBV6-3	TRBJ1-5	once	CASSSQSNQPQHF	TGTGCCAGCAGTTCCCAGAGCAATCAGCCCCAGCATTTT
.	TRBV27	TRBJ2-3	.	CASSPTPSRSTDTQYF	TGTGCCAGCAGTCCGACCCCTAGTCGCAGCACAGATACGCAGTATTTT
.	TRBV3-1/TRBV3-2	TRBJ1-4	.	CASSGQGEKLFF	TGTGCCAGCAGTGGGCAGGGCGAAAAACTGTTTTTT
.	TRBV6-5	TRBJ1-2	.	CASRISGWVYGYTF	TGTGCCAGCAGAATATCAGGGTGGGTCTATGGCTACACCTTC
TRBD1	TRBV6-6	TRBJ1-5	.	CASSRGTGNNQPQHF	TGTGCCAGCAGCCGCGGGACAGGGAACAATCAGCCCCAGCATTTT
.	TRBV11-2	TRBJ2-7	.	CASQYGAYEQYF	TGTGCCAGTCAATACGGGGCCTACGAGCAGTACTTC
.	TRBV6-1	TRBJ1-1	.	CASSDGQSGAFF	TGTGCCAGCAGTGACGGACAGAGCGGAGCTTTCTTT
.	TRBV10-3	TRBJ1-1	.	CAITEGGPNTEAFF	TGTGCCATCACGGAGGGGGGGCCGAACACTGAAGCTTTCTTT
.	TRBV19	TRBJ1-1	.	CASSVQGYEAFF	TGTGCCAGTAGTGTACAGGGTTATGAAGCTTTCTTT
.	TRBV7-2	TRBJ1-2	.	CASSLEGGVIVYGYTF	TGTGCCAGCAGCTTAGAGGGGGGGGTCATAGTCTATGGCTACACCTTC
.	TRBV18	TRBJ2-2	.	CASSPGGTVTGELFF	TGTGCCAGCTCACCGGGGGGAACCGTCACCGGGGAGCTGTTTTTT
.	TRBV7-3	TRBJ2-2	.	CASSFLATTNTGELFF	TGTGCCAGCAGCTTCCTAGCTACTACGAACACCGGGGAGCTGTTTTTT
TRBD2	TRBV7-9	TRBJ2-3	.	CASSFPPGARGADTQYF	TGTGCCAGCAGCTTCCCCCCAGGGGCGCGGGGGGCAGATACGCAGTATTTT